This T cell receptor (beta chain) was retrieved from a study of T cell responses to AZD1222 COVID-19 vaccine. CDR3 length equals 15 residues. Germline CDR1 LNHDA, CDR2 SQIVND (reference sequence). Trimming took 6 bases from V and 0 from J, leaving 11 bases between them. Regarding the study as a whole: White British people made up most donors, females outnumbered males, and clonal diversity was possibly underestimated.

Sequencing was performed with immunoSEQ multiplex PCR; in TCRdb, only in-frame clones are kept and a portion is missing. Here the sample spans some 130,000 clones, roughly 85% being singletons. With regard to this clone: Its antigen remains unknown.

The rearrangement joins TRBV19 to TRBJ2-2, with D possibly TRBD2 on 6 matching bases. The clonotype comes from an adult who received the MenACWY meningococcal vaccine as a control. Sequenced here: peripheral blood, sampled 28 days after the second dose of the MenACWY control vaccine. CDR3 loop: CASSATGANTGELFF. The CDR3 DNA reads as TGTGCCAGTAGCGCGACGGGAGCGAACACCGGGGAGCTGTTTTTT.